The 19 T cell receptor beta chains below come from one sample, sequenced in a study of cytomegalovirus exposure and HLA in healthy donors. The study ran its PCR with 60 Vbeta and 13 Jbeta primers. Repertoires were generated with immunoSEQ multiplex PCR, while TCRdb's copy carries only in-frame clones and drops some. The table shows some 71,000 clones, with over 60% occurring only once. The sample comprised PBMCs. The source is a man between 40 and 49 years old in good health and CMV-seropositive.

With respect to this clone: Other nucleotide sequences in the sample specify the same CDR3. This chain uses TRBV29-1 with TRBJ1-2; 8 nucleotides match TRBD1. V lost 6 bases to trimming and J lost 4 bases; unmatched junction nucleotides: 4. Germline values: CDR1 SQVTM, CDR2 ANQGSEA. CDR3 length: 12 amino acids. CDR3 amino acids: CSVRQGFYGYTF. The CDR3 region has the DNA TGCAGCGTGCGACAGGGGTTCTATGGCTACACCTTC.

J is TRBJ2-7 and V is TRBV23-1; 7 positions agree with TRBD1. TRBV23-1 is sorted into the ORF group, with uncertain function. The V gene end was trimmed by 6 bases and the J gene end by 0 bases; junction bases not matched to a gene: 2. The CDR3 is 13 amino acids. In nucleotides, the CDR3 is TGCGCCAGCAGCCGGGACAGCTCCTACGAGCAGTACTTC. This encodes CASSRDSSYEQYF.

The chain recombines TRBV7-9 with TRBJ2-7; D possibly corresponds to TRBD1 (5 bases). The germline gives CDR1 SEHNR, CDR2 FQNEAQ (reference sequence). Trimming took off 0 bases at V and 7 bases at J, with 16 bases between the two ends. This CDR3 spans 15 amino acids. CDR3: CASSLADRQGQEQYF. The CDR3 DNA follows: TGTGCCAGCAGCTTAGCGGATCGGCAGGGCCAAGAGCAGTACTTC.

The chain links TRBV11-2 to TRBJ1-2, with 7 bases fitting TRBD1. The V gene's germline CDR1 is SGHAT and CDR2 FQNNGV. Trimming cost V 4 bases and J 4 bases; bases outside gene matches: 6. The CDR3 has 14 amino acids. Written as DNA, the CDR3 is TGTGCCAGCAGCTCCTCGGACAGGTCCTATGGCTACACCTTC. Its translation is CASSSSDRSYGYTF. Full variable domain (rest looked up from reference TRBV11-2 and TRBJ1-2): EAGVAQSPRYKIIEKRQSVAFWCNPISGHATLYWYQQILGQGPKLLIQFQNNGVVDDSQLPKDRFSAERLKGVDSTLKIQPAKLEDSAVYLCASSSSDRSYGYTFGSGTRLTVV.

CDR3 DNA: TGTGCCAGCAGTCAAGGACAGGGCCCGTACTTC. Its protein is CASSQGQGPYF. The chain recombines TRBV28 with TRBJ2-7, with TRBD1 matching 8 bases. This CDR3 contains 11 residues. Germline-derived CDR1 and CDR2 are MDHEN and SYDVKM. J lost 12 bases, V lost 5 bases, and 6 bases had no gene match.

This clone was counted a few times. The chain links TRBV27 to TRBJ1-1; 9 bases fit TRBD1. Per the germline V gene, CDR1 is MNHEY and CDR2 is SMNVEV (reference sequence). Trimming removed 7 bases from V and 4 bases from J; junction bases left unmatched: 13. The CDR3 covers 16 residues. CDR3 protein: CASTISGTGSGTEAFF. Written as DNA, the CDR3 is TGTGCCAGCACCATCAGTGGGACAGGGTCGGGCACTGAAGCTTTCTTT.

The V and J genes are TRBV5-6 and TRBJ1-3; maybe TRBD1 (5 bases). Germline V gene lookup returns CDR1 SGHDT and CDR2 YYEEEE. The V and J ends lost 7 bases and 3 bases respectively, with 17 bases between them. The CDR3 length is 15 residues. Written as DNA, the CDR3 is TGTGCCAGCGGGGCCAGAGAGTTCCGTGGAAACACCATATATTTT. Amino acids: CASGAREFRGNTIYF.

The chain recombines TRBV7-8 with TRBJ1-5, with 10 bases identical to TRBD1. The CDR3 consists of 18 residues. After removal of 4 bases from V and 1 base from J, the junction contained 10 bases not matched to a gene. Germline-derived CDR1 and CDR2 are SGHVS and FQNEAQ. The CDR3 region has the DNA TGTGCCAGCAGCTCCACCTTTGGACAGGGGGTGAGCAATCAGCCCCAGCATTTT. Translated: CASSSTFGQGVSNQPQHF.

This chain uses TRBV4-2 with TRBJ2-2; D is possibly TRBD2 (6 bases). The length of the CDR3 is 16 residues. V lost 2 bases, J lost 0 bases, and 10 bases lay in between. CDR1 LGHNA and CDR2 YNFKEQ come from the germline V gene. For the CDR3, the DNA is TGTGCCAGCAGCCAATTCGGAGGGGCGAACACCGGGGAGCTGTTTTTT. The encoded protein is CASSQFGGANTGELFF.

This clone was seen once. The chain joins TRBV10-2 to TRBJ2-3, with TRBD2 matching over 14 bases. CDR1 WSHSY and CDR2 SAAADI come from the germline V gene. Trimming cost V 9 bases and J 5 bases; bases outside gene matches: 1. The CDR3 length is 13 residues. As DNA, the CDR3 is TGCGCCAGTGGACTAGCGGGGGGAGATACGCAGTATTTT. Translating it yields CASGLAGGDTQYF.

The CDR3 is CASSSQGTGSSGANVLTF. In nucleotides, the CDR3 is TGTGCCAGCAGCTCCCAAGGGACAGGTAGCTCTGGGGCCAACGTCCTGACTTTC. The V call is TRBV7-9, the J call TRBJ2-6; 8 bases are shared with TRBD1. The CDR3 has 18 amino acids. The germline gives CDR1 SEHNR, CDR2 FQNEAQ (reference sequence). Losses at the gene ends were 4 bases for V and 0 bases for J; bases not matched to a gene: 8.

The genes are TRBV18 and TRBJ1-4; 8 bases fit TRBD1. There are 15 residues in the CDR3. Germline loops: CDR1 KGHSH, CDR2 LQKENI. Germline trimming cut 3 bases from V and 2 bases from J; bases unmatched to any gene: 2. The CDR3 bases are TGTGCCAGCTCACCCCGGACAGGGACTAATGAAAAACTGTTTTTT. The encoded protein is CASSPRTGTNEKLFF.

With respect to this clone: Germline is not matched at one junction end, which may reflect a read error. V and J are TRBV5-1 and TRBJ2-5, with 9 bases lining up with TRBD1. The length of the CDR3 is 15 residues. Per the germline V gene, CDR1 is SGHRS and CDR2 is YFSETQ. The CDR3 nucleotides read TGCGCCAGCAGTTTGGGACAGGGTTTCGTGAAGACCCAGTACTTC. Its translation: CASSLGQGFVKTQYF.

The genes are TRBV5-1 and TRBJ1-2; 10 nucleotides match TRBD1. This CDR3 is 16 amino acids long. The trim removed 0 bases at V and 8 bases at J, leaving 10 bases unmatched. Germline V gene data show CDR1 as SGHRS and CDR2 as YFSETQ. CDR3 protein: CASSLAPGQGTRGYTF. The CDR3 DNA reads TGCGCCAGCAGCTTGGCCCCGGGACAGGGGACGCGAGGCTACACCTTC.

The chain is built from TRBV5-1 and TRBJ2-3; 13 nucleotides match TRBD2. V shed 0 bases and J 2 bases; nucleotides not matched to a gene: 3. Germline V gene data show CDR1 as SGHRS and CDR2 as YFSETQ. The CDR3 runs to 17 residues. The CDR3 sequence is CASSLVTSGGFTDTQYF. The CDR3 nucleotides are TGCGCCAGCAGCTTGGTGACTAGCGGGGGGTTCACAGATACGCAGTATTTT. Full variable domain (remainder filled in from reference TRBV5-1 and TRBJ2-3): KAGVTQTPRYLIKTRGQQVTLSCSPISGHRSVSWYQQTPGQGLQFLFEYFSETQRNKGNFPGRFSGRQFSNSRSEMNVSTLELGDSALYLCASSLVTSGGFTDTQYFGPGTRLTVL.

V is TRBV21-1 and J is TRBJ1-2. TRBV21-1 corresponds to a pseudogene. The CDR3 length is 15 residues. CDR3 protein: CASRHKDLLAYGYTF. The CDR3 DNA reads TGTGCCAGCAGACACAAGGATCTGTTAGCGTATGGCTACACCTTC.

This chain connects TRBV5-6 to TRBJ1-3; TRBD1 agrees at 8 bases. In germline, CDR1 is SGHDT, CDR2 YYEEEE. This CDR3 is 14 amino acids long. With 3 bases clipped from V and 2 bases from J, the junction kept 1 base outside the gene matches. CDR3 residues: CASSSTGAGNTIYF. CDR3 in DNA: TGTGCCAGCAGCTCGACAGGGGCTGGAAACACCATATATTTT. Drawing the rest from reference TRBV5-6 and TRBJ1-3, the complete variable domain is DAGVTQSPTHLIKTRGQQVTLRCSPKSGHDTVSWYQQALGQGPQFIFQYYEEEERQRGNFPDRFSGHQFPNYSSELNVNALLLGDSALYLCASSSTGAGNTIYFGEGSWLTVV.

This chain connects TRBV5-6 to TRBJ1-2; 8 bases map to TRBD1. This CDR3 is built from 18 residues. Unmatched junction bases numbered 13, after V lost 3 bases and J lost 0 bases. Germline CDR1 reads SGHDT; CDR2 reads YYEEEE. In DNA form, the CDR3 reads TGTGCCAGCAGCTCAGTAACAGGGGGATTGGGAGCTAACTATGGCTACACCTTC. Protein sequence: CASSSVTGGLGANYGYTF. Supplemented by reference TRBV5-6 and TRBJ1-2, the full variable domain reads DAGVTQSPTHLIKTRGQQVTLRCSPKSGHDTVSWYQQALGQGPQFIFQYYEEEERQRGNFPDRFSGHQFPNYSSELNVNALLLGDSALYLCASSSVTGGLGANYGYTFGSGTRLTVV.

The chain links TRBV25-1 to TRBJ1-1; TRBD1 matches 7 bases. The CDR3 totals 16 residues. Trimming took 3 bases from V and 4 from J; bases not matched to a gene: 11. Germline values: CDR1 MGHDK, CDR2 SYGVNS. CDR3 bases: TGTGCCAGCAGTGATGTCGGAGGGGGCCGGACCACTGAAGCTTTCTTT. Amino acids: CASSDVGGGRTTEAFF.